A selection of T cell receptor beta chains follows, all from one sample in a study of T cell repertoires in ileal Crohn's disease. The table came from immunoSEQ multiplex PCR; TCRdb's copy has only in-frame clones and leaves some out. Of approximately 5,100 clones listed, around 85% are singletons. Sequenced sample: ileal tissue. Every receptor here comes from an adult with Crohn's disease. The CDR3 runs from the conserved cysteine through the conserved F or W. The D gene is left open where the match is weak. Not every row has a clone size; where given, it reads once, few, many or a size class.

TRBV29-1	TRBJ1-2	.	TRBD1	13	TGCAGCGTAGACCGGACAGGAGATTATGGCTACACCTTC	CSVDRTGDYGYTF
TRBV5-1	TRBJ2-1	.	TRBD1	13	TGCGCCAGCAGTTTGAGAGACAGGGGTGAGCAGTTCTTC	CASSLRDRGEQFF
TRBV5-1	TRBJ2-3	.	TRBD2	15	TGCGCCAGCAGACCGGCAGCGGGGCCCACAGATACGCAGTATTTT	CASRPAAGPTDTQYF
TRBV9	TRBJ1-6	.	.	16	TGTGCCAGCAGCGTTGCAGGGGACTCCTATAATTCACCCCTCCACTTT	CASSVAGDSYNSPLHF
TRBV27	TRBJ2-3	.	.	13	TGTGCCAGCAGTGAGGCGGGCACAGATACGCAGTATTTT	CASSEAGTDTQYF
TRBV7-2	TRBJ1-1	.	.	17	TGTGCCAGCAGCTTAGCGGAAAACAGGGCGTGGAACACTGAAGCTTTCTTT	CASSLAENRAWNTEAFF
TRBV4-2	TRBJ2-3	.	.	14	TGTGCCAGCCATCCGGGACACAACACAGATACGCAGTATTTT	CASHPGHNTDTQYF
TRBV7-3	TRBJ2-2	.	TRBD2	16	TGTGCCAGCAGCTTAATCAGCGGGGCTAACACCGGGGAGCTGTTTTTT	CASSLISGANTGELFF
TRBV9	TRBJ1-5	.	.	15	TGTGCCAGCAGCCTCTCCCACGGTCCCAATCAGCCCCAGCATTTT	CASSLSHGPNQPQHF
TRBV30	TRBJ2-2	.	.	15	TGTGCCTGGAGTAGGGGGGGAATGAACACCGGGGAGCTGTTTTTT	CAWSRGGMNTGELFF
TRBV19	TRBJ1-5	few	.	16	TGTGCCAGTAGCGAAGGGGGAGGGGGGGGCAATCAGCCCCAGCATTTT	CASSEGGGGGNQPQHF
TRBV4-3	TRBJ2-2	once	.	19	TGCGCCAGCAGCCAAGGGGTCTTAGGGGCCCTATCAAACACCGGGGAGCTGTTTTTT	CASSQGVLGALSNTGELFF
TRBV10-2	TRBJ1-2	.	TRBD1	16	TGCGCCAGCAGCCGAGGAGGAGACAGGGGGATCTATGGCTACACCTTC	CASSRGGDRGIYGYTF
TRBV4-3	TRBJ2-1	.	TRBD1	16	TGCGCCAGCAGCCAAGCTGGGGACAGGCCCTACAATGAGCAGTTCTTC	CASSQAGDRPYNEQFF
TRBV14	TRBJ2-2	.	TRBD1	17	TGTGCCAGCAGCCCCCCAGGAGGACAGGGAAGCACCGGGGAGCTGTTTTTT	CASSPPGGQGSTGELFF
TRBV2	TRBJ2-3	.	.	13	TGTGCCAGCAGTAACGGAGTCACAGATACGCAGTATTTT	CASSNGVTDTQYF
TRBV7-6	TRBJ2-1	.	TRBD1	15	TGTGCCAGCAGCCGAGGACAGGGCGACTACAATGAGCAGTTCTTC	CASSRGQGDYNEQFF
TRBV15	TRBJ2-3	.	TRBD1	14	TGTGCCACTCGGCAGGGGGCCGGCGGGGATACGCAGTATTTT	CATRQGAGGDTQYF
TRBV10-1	TRBJ1-6	.	.	15	TGCGCCAGCAGGGGGGGGACGGGCTATAATTCACCCCTCCACTTT	CASRGGTGYNSPLHF
TRBV28	TRBJ2-7	.	TRBD1	15	TGTGCCAGCAGTTTATACGGGACAGGGGTAGGGGAGCAGTACTTC	CASSLYGTGVGEQYF
TRBV6-5	TRBJ2-1	.	TRBD2	15	TGTGCCAGCAGCACAACTAGCGGGGTCTACAATGAGCAGTTCTTC	CASSTTSGVYNEQFF
TRBV7-9	TRBJ1-2	once	.	11	TGTGCCAGCAGCCAAAGTCGGTTGGTCACCTTC	CASSQSRLVTF
TRBV5-1	TRBJ1-1	.	.	15	TGCGCCAGCAGCTTGGTGGGGGCTTGGAGCACTGAAGCTTTCTTT	CASSLVGAWSTEAFF
TRBV7-8	TRBJ2-7	.	.	13	TGTGCCAGCAGCTTAGAAGGGTTTGGCAGACTACAGTTC	CASSLEGFGRLQF
TRBV5-6	TRBJ1-6	.	.	15	TGTGCCAGCAGCTTGTACGGGGGGCCTAATTCACCCCTCCACTTT	CASSLYGGPNSPLHF
TRBV19	TRBJ2-2	once	.	15	TGTGCCAGTAGTATCAAGGGGTCGAACACCGGGGAGCTGTTTTTT	CASSIKGSNTGELFF
TRBV29-1	TRBJ2-6	few	.	15	TGCAGCGTGGAGACAGGACGCTCTGGGGCCAACGTCCTGACTTTC	CSVETGRSGANVLTF
TRBV7-6	TRBJ1-2	.	.	17	TGTGCCAGCAGCAGGAGGAGTCAATCTCGAAAGACCTATGGCTACACCTTC	CASSRRSQSRKTYGYTF
TRBV7-9	TRBJ1-4	.	TRBD1	12	TGTGCCAGCAGCTACTTGACAGGGTCCCTGTTTTTT	CASSYLTGSLFF